These 11 T cell receptor beta chains share one sample of origin, sequenced in a study of neoadjuvant anti-PD-1 for oral cavity cancer. TCRdb's table, derived via immunoSEQ multiplex PCR, lists solely in-frame clones and lacks some. The profile covers 70,000 to 95,000 clones, with less than 85% appearing a single time and about 3.1% taken by the ten largest. The sample was PBMCs, taken before nivolumab (anti-PD-1) treatment. Receptors were obtained from a person aged 40 to 85 with oral cavity squamous cell carcinoma.

The CDR3 here is CASSLGRGETEQFF. CDR3 sequence (DNA): TGTGCCAGCAGCTTGGGCAGGGGGGAGACTGAGCAGTTCTTC. The chain has TRBV5-4 and TRBJ2-1, with D tentatively TRBD1 (7 bases). Looked up from germline, CDR1 is SGHNT and CDR2 is YYREEE (reference sequence). Trimming cost V 0 bases and J 9 bases, with 13 bases left between them. This CDR3 region has 14 residues.

V and J are TRBV10-3 and TRBJ2-7; 7 nucleotides line up with TRBD2. The CDR3 length is 14 residues. V was pared by 2 bases and J by 4 bases, with 5 bases of the junction left unmatched. Germline V gene sequence: CDR1 ENHRY, CDR2 SYGVKD. The CDR3 region has the DNA TGTGCCATCAGTGAGAGGGAGGGCCGATACGAGCAGTACTTC. It codes for CAISEREGRYEQYF.

This chain links TRBV5-6 with TRBJ2-2; D may match TRBD1 or TRBD2 (5 bases each). The V gene lost 0 bases and the J gene lost 4 bases, with 10 bases spanning the gap. Germline V lookup: CDR1 SGHDT, CDR2 YYEEEE. The CDR3 is made up of 15 amino acids. For the CDR3, the DNA is TGTGCCAGCAGCTTGGGCTTAGGGACCACCGGGGAGCTGTTTTTT. This sequence encodes CASSLGLGTTGELFF.

The chain uses TRBV5-1 and TRBJ1-3, with D unclear. CDR1 is SGHRS and CDR2 is YFSETQ in the germline V gene. The CDR3 is made up of 14 amino acids. Deletions cut 6 bases from V and 2 bases from J, with 12 bases between. The CDR3 loop is CASKAGVAGNTIYF. CDR3 DNA sequence: TGCGCCAGCAAAGCGGGTGTCGCTGGAAACACCATATATTTT.

The chain is built from TRBV4-2 and TRBJ2-1; 14 nucleotides align to TRBD2. The germline V gene encodes CDR1 LGHNA and CDR2 YNFKEQ. This CDR3 is built from 16 residues. The junction had 5 bases not matched to a gene; V was cut back by 4 bases and J by 6 bases. The CDR3 is CASSPGTSGGINEQFF. The CDR3 region has the DNA TGTGCCAGCAGCCCCGGGACTAGCGGGGGAATCAATGAGCAGTTCTTC.

V and J are TRBV10-3 and TRBJ2-1, with TRBD2 identical over 9 bases. Germline CDR1 and CDR2: ENHRY and SYGVKD. V lost 5 bases, J lost 5 bases, and 7 bases stayed unmatched. CDR3 length equals 15 residues. The CDR3 DNA follows: TGTGCCATCAGTCCTCCCGGGACTAGCCACAATGAGCAGTTCTTC. The encoded protein is CAISPPGTSHNEQFF.

The genes are TRBV6-5 and TRBJ1-5, with D hard to call. The CDR3 is 13 residues long. The V and J ends lost 7 bases and 10 bases respectively, with 17 bases between them. Germline V gives CDR1 MNHEY, CDR2 SVGAGI. CDR3 bases: TGTGCCAGCAATCGACTGGGAGAGGGTCCCCAGCATTTT. Translating gives CASNRLGEGPQHF.

The chain uses TRBV15 and TRBJ2-7; 12 positions agree with TRBD2. CDR3 length equals 21 residues. Germline CDR1 is LNHNV and CDR2 is YYDKDF (reference sequence). V lost 3 bases and J lost 2; bases outside the gene matches: 20. Here the CDR3 reads CATSSDTKGASGRAGAYEQYF. CDR3 bases: TGTGCCACCAGCAGTGACACCAAGGGGGCTAGCGGGAGGGCCGGCGCCTACGAGCAGTACTTC.

This clone has just a few counts. The chain is built from TRBV19 and TRBJ1-1, with 9 bases matching TRBD1. The CDR3 is 13 residues long. Germline CDR1 is LNHDA and CDR2 is SQIVND (reference sequence). J gave up 2 bases and V 6 bases, and 1 base lay outside the gene matches. The CDR3 nucleotides read TGTGCCAGTAGGGACAGGGGAAACACTGAAGCTTTCTTT. This codes for CASRDRGNTEAFF.

This chain joins TRBV10-3 and TRBJ2-3, with TRBD2 identical over 7 bases. This CDR3 spans 14 amino acids. Germline V gives CDR1 ENHRY, CDR2 SYGVKD. Unmatched junction bases numbered 9, after V lost 7 bases and J lost 5 bases. The CDR3 region has the DNA TGTGCCATCAAGACGGGAGGCCCTTTAGATACGCAGTATTTT. This encodes CAIKTGGPLDTQYF.

Concerning this clone itself: The junction differs from germline at one of its ends, possibly a read error. The rearrangement links TRBV20-1 to TRBJ2-5, with D perhaps matching TRBD2 (5 bases). The CDR3 has 11 amino acids. CDR1 is DFQATT and CDR2 is SNEGSKA in the germline V gene (reference sequence). The CDR3 sequence: CSAAGVASKDF. The CDR3 DNA is TGCAGTGCTGCTGGGGTGGCTAGCAAAGACTTC.